This TCR beta chain is drawn from a study of shared clonotypes between healthy human individuals. The study's findings and limits: Against clonotypes common to all four donors, non-shared ones had lower generation probabilities.

Clones were sequenced by immunoSEQ multiplex PCR, and TCRdb holds only the in-frame ones, with some missing. This table has over 1.5 million clones, about 98% appearing once. CDR3 length equals 15 residues. The germline V and J ends were trimmed by 0 bases and 1 base, with 7 bases remaining between them. Germline V gene data show CDR1 as LNHDA and CDR2 as SQIVND (reference sequence). About this clone: What it binds is not known.

Sequenced material: naive CD4+ T cells sorted from blood. Specified subset: CD45RA+ positively selected. The V gene is TRBV19, the J gene TRBJ1-5, with D hard to call. The origin of this receptor is a man between 25 and 39 years old in good health. CDR3 region: CASSIDRGSNQPQHF. CDR3 nucleotides: TGTGCCAGTAGTATAGATCGCGGCAGCAATCAGCCCCAGCATTTT.